A single sample gave rise to the 24 T cell receptor beta chains below, sequenced in a study of T cell responses to AZD1222 COVID-19 vaccine. TCRdb's copy holds only in-frame clones and misses some; the assay was immunoSEQ multiplex PCR. The table has about 120,000 clones, 80% to 90% seen once. Source: peripheral blood, taken on day 0 of AZD1222 vaccination. The receptors derive from an adult in good health.

The CDR3 reads CASSGQGGTDTQYF. The CDR3 nucleotides are TGCGCCAGCAGCGGACAGGGGGGGACAGATACGCAGTATTTT. The chain carries TRBV5-1 and TRBJ2-3, with 10 nucleotides matching TRBD1. CDR3 length: 14 amino acids. In germline, CDR1 is SGHRS, CDR2 YFSETQ. With 4 bases clipped from V and 3 bases from J, the junction kept 2 bases outside the gene matches.

The chain uses TRBV4-1 and TRBJ2-4; 11 positions match TRBD1. Per the germline V gene, CDR1 is MGHRA and CDR2 is YSYEKL. The V segment lost 1 base and the J segment 10 bases; nucleotides outside the gene matches: 6. The CDR3 is made up of 15 amino acids. DNA for the CDR3: TGCGCCAGCAGCCAAGTTGGACAGGGGGCACGGATTCAGTACTTC. It codes for CASSQVGQGARIQYF.

The CDR3 reads CAINRGADNEQFF. CDR3 nucleotide sequence: TGTGCCATAAACAGGGGGGCGGACAATGAGCAGTTCTTC. The chain joins TRBV7-9 to TRBJ2-1; 8 bases are shared with TRBD1. Trimming cost V 10 bases and J 5 bases; bases outside gene matches: 7. CDR3 length: 13 residues. Germline CDR1 is SEHNR and CDR2 is FQNEAQ (reference sequence).

This clone has a single count. V is TRBV7-2 and J is TRBJ2-1, with TRBD1 matching over 8 bases. V shed 4 bases and J 7 bases; nucleotides not matched to a gene: 12. From germline, CDR1 is SGHTA and CDR2 FQGNSA. This CDR3 is built from 16 residues. The CDR3 DNA follows: TGTGCCAGCAGCTCCCGTAGGACAGGGATGATGAATGAGCAGTTCTTC. As protein: CASSSRRTGMMNEQFF.

The V call is TRBV10-3, the J call TRBJ2-4; weak D call: TRBD1 (5 bases). CDR1 is ENHRY, CDR2 SYGVKD, per germline. The CDR3 is made up of 14 amino acids. The V end was cut by 2 bases, the J end by 4 bases, with 9 bases between. The CDR3 reads CAISETPGKNIQYF. The CDR3 DNA sequence: TGTGCCATCAGTGAGACCCCAGGGAAAAACATTCAGTACTTC.

The chain links TRBV3-1 (or the pseudogene TRBV3-2) to TRBJ1-1, with D unresolved. Looked up from germline, CDR1 is LGHDT and CDR2 is YNNKEL (reference sequence). CDR3 size: 13 residues. Trimming left V 4 bases short and J 5 bases short, with 11 bases between. The CDR3, as DNA: TGTGCCAGCAGCCCCCAGTGGACGACTGAAGCTTTCTTT. Protein sequence: CASSPQWTTEAFF.

The V and J genes are TRBV23-1 and TRBJ2-6; D possibly corresponds to TRBD2 (6 bases). TRBV23-1 qualifies as an ORF whose function is uncertain. Trimming shortened V by 0 bases and J by 2 bases, and 23 bases separated the two germline ends. This CDR3 is 21 amino acids long. As DNA, the CDR3 is TGCGCCAGCAGTCAATCTCGGGACTGGGGAGATCGCTTGGCTGGGGCCAACGTCCTGACTTTC. Amino acid sequence: CASSQSRDWGDRLAGANVLTF.

The chain combines TRBV3-1 (or the pseudogene TRBV3-2) with TRBJ2-3; 10 positions match TRBD2. CDR1 LGHDT and CDR2 YNNKEL come from the germline V gene (reference sequence). This CDR3 contains 16 residues. J lost 2 bases, V lost 5 bases, and 7 bases had no gene match. For the CDR3, the DNA is TGTGCCAGCAGCTTCAGCGGGGGGGAATACACAGATACGCAGTATTTT. The encoded protein is CASSFSGGEYTDTQYF.

The CDR3 loop is CASSIRQGKNTEAFF. The CDR3 nucleotides are TGTGCCAGTAGTATCAGACAGGGGAAGAACACTGAAGCTTTCTTT. The rearrangement links TRBV19 to TRBJ1-1; 8 bases are a match to TRBD1. With V trimmed by 3 bases and J by 1 base, 4 bases remained unmatched. There are 15 residues in the CDR3. Germline V lookup: CDR1 LNHDA, CDR2 SQIVND (reference sequence).

The J gene is TRBJ2-7, the V gene TRBV9; 7 nucleotides line up with TRBD1. Germline V gene data show CDR1 as SGDLS and CDR2 as YYNGEE. The CDR3 is 14 residues long. V was clipped by 3 bases and J by 4 bases; unmatched bases: 7. The CDR3 DNA follows: TGTGCCAGCAGCGAGGGGGCAGGAATGTACGAGCAGTACTTC. Translating gives CASSEGAGMYEQYF.

DNA for the CDR3: TGCGCCAGCAGGGCCCCCCTGGGGTACGAGCAGTACTTC. Its translation: CASRAPLGYEQYF. The V call is TRBV10-1, the J call TRBJ2-7; no clear D. The CDR3 is made up of 13 amino acids. The germline V gene has CDR1 WNHNN and CDR2 SYGVQD (reference sequence). Between the trimmed V and J ends, which lost 6 bases and 4 bases, there was a span of 13 bases.

The chain recombines TRBV18 with TRBJ2-1; unclear D gene. Between the trimmed V and J ends, which lost 0 bases and 5 bases, there was a span of 8 bases. The CDR3 loop spans 14 amino acids. CDR1 and CDR2 (germline): KGHSH, LQKENI. The chain's CDR3 is CASSPPSSHNEQFF. The DNA for the CDR3 is TGTGCCAGCTCACCACCGTCCAGTCACAATGAGCAGTTCTTC.

The chain employs TRBV2 and TRBJ2-3, with TRBD1 matching over 10 bases. The CDR3 spans 17 residues. V shed 6 bases and J 1 base; nucleotides not matched to a gene: 10. Germline V gene data show CDR1 as SNHLY and CDR2 as FYNNEI. CDR3 sequence reads: CASRTGGAAGGTDTQYF. The CDR3 DNA is TGTGCCAGCAGGACAGGGGGCGCGGCGGGGGGCACAGATACGCAGTATTTT.

V gene TRBV7-2 combines with J gene TRBJ2-7, with 7 bases lining up with TRBD2. The germline V gene encodes CDR1 SGHTA and CDR2 FQGNSA. This CDR3 contains 13 residues. Germline trimming cut 3 bases from V and 5 bases from J; bases unmatched to any gene: 4. The CDR3 DNA sequence: TGTGCCAGCAGCTTCACCGGGACTAACGAGCAGTACTTC. It encodes CASSFTGTNEQYF.

The genes are TRBV3-1 (or the pseudogene TRBV3-2) and TRBJ2-2, with D possibly being TRBD1 or TRBD2 (5 bases each). The CDR3 length is 13 residues. The germline gives CDR1 LGHDT, CDR2 YNNKEL (reference sequence). Trimming removed 8 bases at V and 7 bases at J, with 14 bases between. The CDR3 DNA follows: TGTGCCAGCGGGGGTCTAACTCGCGGGGAGCTGTTTTTT. Amino acid sequence: CASGGLTRGELFF.

This sequence joins TRBV18 and TRBJ2-3; D gene ambiguous. This CDR3 region has 16 residues. Germline CDR1 reads KGHSH; CDR2 reads LQKENI. V was cut by 1 base and J by 2 bases, with 13 bases left in between. For the CDR3, the DNA is TGTGCCAGCTCACCACGAGAAGCAGTAAACACAGATACGCAGTATTTT. Translating it yields CASSPREAVNTDTQYF.

This clone was picked up a small number of times. An end of the junction differs from the germline gene, which may be a read error. The chain uses TRBV5-1 and TRBJ1-2, with D possibly being TRBD1 (6 bases). The CDR3 has 16 residues. The germline CDR1 and CDR2 sequences are SGHRS and YFSETQ. The CDR3, as DNA: TGCGCCAGCGGCTTGGTATCGGGGGGGACAAACAATGGCTACACCTTC. This gives the protein CASGLVSGGTNNGYTF.

This clone was observed once. The chain joins TRBV10-3 to TRBJ1-1; unclear D gene. Germline V lookup: CDR1 ENHRY, CDR2 SYGVKD. The length of the CDR3 is 13 residues. V was pared by 3 bases and J by 4 bases, with 9 bases between. The CDR3 DNA sequence: TGTGCCATCAGTGACAACAGCCTCACTGAAGCTTTCTTT. Amino acids: CAISDNSLTEAFF.

This clone was picked up one time. The V and J genes are TRBV5-6 and TRBJ1-6; TRBD1 aligns across 7 bases. Germline V gene sequence: CDR1 SGHDT, CDR2 YYEEEE. The CDR3 sequence is 15 residues long. V dropped 4 bases and J dropped 14; count of bases not matched to a gene: 15. The CDR3 sequence is CASSTLDRVGSALHF. CDR3 DNA sequence: TGTGCCAGCAGCACCCTCGACAGGGTAGGTTCGGCCCTCCACTTT.

This chain connects TRBV19 to TRBJ2-7; the D gene is possibly TRBD2 (5 bases). Germline V CDR1 and CDR2: LNHDA, SQIVND (reference sequence). V was clipped by 6 bases and J by 4 bases, with 16 bases between them. The CDR3 is made up of 14 amino acids. The CDR3 region is CASRPSGSRYEQYF. CDR3 nucleotides: TGTGCCAGTAGGCCATCGGGGTCAAGATACGAGCAGTACTTC. Full variable domain (remainder filled in from reference TRBV19 and TRBJ2-7): DGGITQSPKYLFRKEGQNVTLSCEQNLNHDAMYWYRQDPGQGLRLIYYSQIVNDFQKGDIAEGYSVSREKKESFPLTVTSAQKNPTAFYLCASRPSGSRYEQYFGPGTRLTVT.

The rearrangement uses TRBV12-3 or TRBV12-4 and TRBJ2-7, with D possibly being TRBD2 (6 bases). The CDR3 has 13 amino acids. V was trimmed by 6 bases and J by 4 bases, leaving 13 bases between them. CDR3 region: CASSLGGLYEQYF. CDR3 coding DNA: TGTGCCAGCAGCCTAGGAGGGCTTTACGAGCAGTACTTC.

The rearrangement uses TRBV4-1 and TRBJ1-2; D may be TRBD1 (6 bases). The CDR3 is 16 amino acids. V lost 0 bases to trimming and J lost 1 base, with 12 bases between them. The V gene's germline CDR1 is MGHRA and CDR2 YSYEKL. The chain's CDR3 is CASSQETTGLNYGYTF. The CDR3 region has the DNA TGCGCCAGCAGCCAAGAAACTACAGGGCTTAACTATGGCTACACCTTC.

The CDR3 DNA sequence: TGTGCCAGCAGTTCTCTAGGACAGGCGATATCCTATGGCTACACCTTC. Protein sequence: CASSSLGQAISYGYTF. The chain carries TRBV27 and TRBJ1-2; 7 bases match TRBD1. Losses at the gene ends were 4 bases for V and 4 bases for J; bases not matched to a gene: 12. Germline-derived CDR1 and CDR2 are MNHEY and SMNVEV (reference sequence). CDR3 length: 16 amino acids.

V is TRBV2 and J is TRBJ1-6; D gene uncertain. CDR1 is SNHLY and CDR2 is FYNNEI in the germline V gene. Trimming took off 0 bases at V and 10 bases at J, with 13 bases between the two ends. The CDR3 consists of 15 residues. The CDR3 DNA reads as TGTGCCAGCAGTGAAGCTACAAACCGGCGGTCACCCCTCCACTTT. Amino acids: CASSEATNRRSPLHF.